This T cell receptor beta chain appears in the sequencing data of a study of cytomegalovirus exposure and HLA in healthy donors. Study observations and caveats: There were some public TCRs occurring in many donors, but most TCR sequences were rare.

Data came from immunoSEQ multiplex PCR; TCRdb stores just in-frame clones and leaves some out. The sample contains 90,000 to 100,000 clones, roughly 89% of which appear only once. This clone appeared a single time. The antigen is undetermined. This CDR3 has 16 residues. Germline V gene sequence: CDR1 SGHRS, CDR2 YFSETQ. With 3 bases clipped from V and 2 bases from J, the junction kept 4 bases outside the gene matches. The specimen was PBMCs. V and J are TRBV5-1 and TRBJ2-3; 12 bases map to TRBD2. This TCR was sampled from a woman aged 25 to 39 in good health and CMV-seronegative. CDR3: CASSSGLAGLTDTQYF. The CDR3 DNA reads TGCGCCAGCAGCTCGGGACTAGCGGGCCTCACAGATACGCAGTATTTT.